A selection of T cell receptor beta chains follows, all from one sample in a study of T-cell memory formation after mild COVID-19. TCRdb redid the calling of the 5' RACE reads with MiXCR, one entry per CDR3 protein. The sample gives around 340,000 distinct CDR3 sequences, approximately 12% of which show up once; 20% to 25% is in the top ten. The sample consisted of PBMCs or a T cell subset sorted from them (not recorded which). Receptors originate from a man aged 18 to 30 who had mild COVID-19 (a few samples of this study predate the infection). Cell type and time point are not known. Both conserved end residues are part of each CDR3. The D gene is left open where the match is weak. Clone size is stated in some rows and not others, as once, few, many or a class when expanded.

. many TRBJ2-1 TRBV4-3 TGCGCCAGCAGCCAAGGGACTGGATCCTACAATGAGCAGTTCTTC CASSQGTGSYNEQFF
. few TRBJ1-1 TRBV2 TGTGCCAGCAGTGCAGGAGTTGCGCCGGTGGGGACTGAAGCTTTCTTT CASSAGVAPVGTEAFF
. few TRBJ2-1 TRBV9 TGTGCCAGCGGAGGATACAGCACTTACAATGAGCAGTTCTTC CASGGYSTYNEQFF
. few TRBJ1-4 TRBV29-1 TGCAGCGTCGCGGGTATCCAGGGGGAAAAACTGTTTTTT CSVAGIQGEKLFF
TRBD1 . TRBJ2-7 TRBV9 TGTGCCAGCTCGCGTTCCGAGGGACAGGGGGCCTACGAGCAGTACTTC CASSRSEGQGAYEQYF
TRBD1 . TRBJ2-2 TRBV29-1 TGCAGCGTCATACTCCGGGACAGGGTTACCGGGGAGCTGTTTTTT CSVILRDRVTGELFF
. many TRBJ1-2 TRBV5-1 TGCGCCAGCAGCTCGCCCGACCCCGCGGGGGGCTACACCTTC CASSSPDPAGGYTF
. few TRBJ2-5 TRBV20-1 TGCAGTGCCCCAGACCCGAGGGCCTCAATGGGGGCCAAAGAGACCCAGTACTTC CSAPDPRASMGAKETQYF
. . TRBJ1-2 TRBV11-2 TGTGCCAGCAGCTTAGGTCCTTACGACAGGTCCTATGGCTACACCTTC CASSLGPYDRSYGYTF
TRBD1 . TRBJ2-2 TRBV28 TGTGCCAGCAGGGGGGCCCCACAGGGGACCGGGGAGCTGTTTTTT CASRGAPQGTGELFF
TRBD1 many TRBJ2-5 TRBV12-3/TRBV12-4 TGTGCCAGCAGTAGGGACAGGGGTTGGCAAGAGACCCAGTACTTC CASSRDRGWQETQYF
. few TRBJ1-5 TRBV5-6 TGTGCCAGCAGCTTTGAGGGGCGACAGCCCCAGCATTTT CASSFEGRQPQHF
. once TRBJ1-1 TRBV5-1 TGCGCCAGCAGCTGGGACGTATCCGCTGAAGCTTTCTTT CASSWDVSAEAFF
TRBD2 few TRBJ2-3 TRBV9 TGTGCCAGCAGCGGCGAACTAGCGGGTAGCACAGATACGCAGTATTTT CASSGELAGSTDTQYF
TRBD1 few TRBJ1-1 TRBV4-2 TGTGCCAGCAGCCGGGACAGGTCCACTGAAGCTTTCTTT CASSRDRSTEAFF
TRBD1 few TRBJ1-4 TRBV4-1 TGCGCCAGCAGCCAAGCCCGGGACAGGGCGAATGAAAAACTGTTTTTT CASSQARDRANEKLFF
TRBD2 . TRBJ2-3 TRBV4-2 TGTGCCAGCAGCTCACACCTAGGGACTAGCGGGCCCAGCACAGATACGCAGTATTTT CASSSHLGTSGPSTDTQYF
. . TRBJ2-5 TRBV7-9 TGTGCCAGCAGCCCCTGGGACAAAGGGACCCAGTACTTC CASSPWDKGTQYF
. . TRBJ1-1 TRBV11-2 TGTGCCAGCAGCTTGAGTGGGGCCACTGAAGCTTTCTTT CASSLSGATEAFF
. . TRBJ2-1 TRBV4-3 TGCGCCAGCAGCCAGGATTGGCCCAATGAGCAGTTCTTC CASSQDWPNEQFF
TRBD1 . TRBJ2-3 TRBV10-2 TGCGCCAGCAGTGACCCAGGGGGTACCACAGATACGCAGTATTTT CASSDPGGTTDTQYF
TRBD2 . TRBJ2-3 TRBV19 TGTGCCAGTAGTATAGGCGAGGGAGGGGCAGATACGCAGTATTTT CASSIGEGGADTQYF
. many TRBJ1-2 TRBV7-3 TGTGCCAGCAGCCAAAGGGACACCGCCAGAGACTACACCTTC CASSQRDTARDYTF
. many TRBJ2-2 TRBV3-1 TGTGCCAGCAGCCGACAGGTGAACACCGGGGAGCTGTTTTTT CASSRQVNTGELFF
. . TRBJ2-3 TRBV9 TGTGCCAGCAGCGTATATGGGGTCCCAGATACGCAGTATTTT CASSVYGVPDTQYF
TRBD2 . TRBJ2-5 TRBV7-2 TGTGCCAGCAGCCTTAGCGGGGGGCTGGAGACCCAGTACTTC CASSLSGGLETQYF
. . TRBJ1-4 TRBV5-1 TGCGCCAGCAGCTTGGCCGGATCCAGGGAGGGAGAAAAACTGTTTTTT CASSLAGSREGEKLFF
TRBD2 many TRBJ2-1 TRBV5-1 TGCGCCAGCAGCTCCGGACTAGCTAGTGAGCAGTTCTTC CASSSGLASEQFF
. . TRBJ1-1 TRBV20-1 TGCAGTGCTAGAAAAGGGCCAGGGAACACTGAAGCTTTCTTT CSARKGPGNTEAFF
. few TRBJ2-2 TRBV6-1 TGTGCCAGCAGTGAAGATCGGCTCGGGGAGCTGTTTTTT CASSEDRLGELFF
TRBD1 . TRBJ1-2 TRBV12-3/TRBV12-4 TGTGCCAGCAGTTTCCATACAGGGGGGGACGGCTACACCTTC CASSFHTGGDGYTF
TRBD2 few TRBJ2-1 TRBV7-6 TGTGCCAGCACCTCCTCAGCGGGGGCTTACAATGAGCAGTTCTTC CASTSSAGAYNEQFF
. few TRBJ1-4 TRBV12-3/TRBV12-4 TGTGCCAGCAGCCCTGACAGGGAAAAACTGTTTTTT CASSPDREKLFF
TRBD1 . TRBJ1-2 TRBV5-1 TGCGCCAGCAGCCCACCCCAGGGGGAAGGTGGCTACACCTTC CASSPPQGEGGYTF
TRBD1 . TRBJ2-1 TRBV3-1 TGTGCCAGCAGCCAAAGCTCGGGGACAGGGGCCCCCGGGTATGAGCAGTTCTTC CASSQSSGTGAPGYEQFF
TRBD1 many TRBJ2-5 TRBV12-3/TRBV12-4 TGTGCCAGCAGCGGACAGGGACCACAAGAGACCCAGTACTTC CASSGQGPQETQYF
TRBD1 . TRBJ2-1 TRBV11-2 TGTGCCAGCAGACACGGGACAGGGGCGAATGAGCAGTTCTTC CASRHGTGANEQFF
TRBD2 few TRBJ2-1 TRBV2 TGTGCCAGCAGTGTGCGAGCGGGGGGAAGCAATGAGCAGTTCTTC CASSVRAGGSNEQFF
. few TRBJ1-5 TRBV5-1 TGCGCCAGCAGCTCGGGGACGGTCGGTGGGCCCCAGCATTTT CASSSGTVGGPQHF
. . TRBJ2-2 TRBV6-5 TGTGCCAGCAACGGAAACACCGGGGAGCTGTTTTTT CASNGNTGELFF
. few TRBJ2-3 TRBV24-1 TGTGCCACCAGTGATTCGAACCTAGATACGCAGTATTTT CATSDSNLDTQYF
. . TRBJ1-2 TRBV7-3 TGTGCCAGCAGCTTCAACGGTTATGGCTACACCTTC CASSFNGYGYTF
. few TRBJ2-2 TRBV7-7 TGTGCCAGCAGCGTACAGGGTTTGGAGCTGTTTTTT CASSVQGLELFF
. . TRBJ1-1 TRBV29-1 TGCAGCGTCGTACACGGGGCTCGCGCTGAAGCTTTCTTT CSVVHGARAEAFF
TRBD2 few TRBJ2-3 TRBV5-1 TGCGCCAGCAGCTTGGTACCAGCGGGGGGCACAGATACGCAGTATTTT CASSLVPAGGTDTQYF
. few TRBJ1-5 TRBV27 TGTGCCAGGTGTTATAGCAATCAGCCCCAGCATTTT CARCYSNQPQHF